This T cell receptor beta chain originates from a study of CD8 T cells in Susac syndrome. Reverse transcription of about 0.5 to 1 ug RNA was carried out with random hexamers. Coverage of TCR beta CDR3 amplification by immunoSEQ multiplex PCR extended to 54 Vbeta and 13 Jbeta. TCRdb used MiXCR to reprocess the immunoSEQ multiplex PCR reads, holding one entry per CDR3 protein. The table includes some 180,000 distinct CDR3 sequences, roughly 94% detected once. Trimming took 5 bases from V and 6 from J, leaving 11 bases between them. This CDR3 is 11 amino acids long. CDR1 DFQATT and CDR2 SNEGSKA come from the germline V gene (reference sequence). Negative isolation was used for CD8+ and CD4+ T cells and FACS enrichment for TEMRA cells.

The TCR comes from a human donor in good health. The sequenced sample was CD4+ T cells from PBMCs. V gene TRBV20-1 combines with J gene TRBJ2-7, with D perhaps matching TRBD1 or TRBD2 (5 bases each). The CDR3 region is CSADTRGEQYF. The CDR3 nucleotides read TGCAGTGCTGATACTAGGGGCGAGCAGTACTTC.